Following are 32 T cell receptor beta chains from one sample sequenced in a study of molecular identifiers for immune sequencing clone quantification. Each CDR3 protein is one row after TCRdb ran MiXCR on the PCR reads. The sample yields about 330,000 distinct CDR3 sequences, 24% seen once. The source material was naive CD8+ T cells from blood, with Jurkat cell RNA spiked in. Subset noted: FACS-sorted CD8+CD4-CCR7+CD45RA+ naive T cells. The receptors come from a human donor in good health. Some libraries in this study had Jurkat cell RNA spiked in.

This chain joins TRBV6-2 or TRBV6-3 and TRBJ2-3, with no clear D. The V end was cut by 3 bases, the J end by 2 bases, with 12 bases between. The CDR3 sequence is 15 residues long. Germline values: CDR1 MNHEY, CDR2 SVGEGT. CDR3 bases: TGTGCCAGCAGTTATTCGGCAGATACCACAGATACGCAGTATTTT. Translated, it gives CASSYSADTTDTQYF.

The chain recombines TRBV7-6 with TRBJ2-3, with D hard to call. This CDR3 comprises 17 residues. Germline V lookup: CDR1 SGHVS, CDR2 FNYEAQ. Trimming pared 1 base from V and 1 base from J, leaving 15 bases between. The CDR3 coding sequence is TGTGCCAGCAGCTTAGGTTTAACCGGCTCGGGCACAGATACGCAGTATTTT. Translation gives CASSLGLTGSGTDTQYF.

This clonotype came up once. A read error is possible here, since a much larger clone lies one base away. The V and J genes are TRBV9 and TRBJ1-1; D gene ambiguous. The germline gives CDR1 SGDLS, CDR2 YYNGEE. Trimming took off 2 bases at V and 3 bases at J, with 14 bases between the two ends. The CDR3 runs 15 residues. The CDR3 DNA is TGTGCCAGCAGCGTCGGGAGGCGCGAGGACACTGAAGCTTTCTTT. Translation gives CASSVGRREDTEAFF. The full variable domain, in which reference TRBV9 and TRBJ1-1 provide the parts outside the CDR3, is DSGVTQTPKHLITATGQRVTLRCSPRSGDLSVYWYQQSLDQGLQFLIQYYNGEERAKGNILERFSAQQFPDLHSELNLSSLELGDSALYFCASSVGRREDTEAFFGQGTRLTVV.

The table lists this clonotype with many counts. This chain joins TRBV4-3 and TRBJ2-7; 7 bases fit TRBD2. The CDR3 spans 15 residues. Germline lookup yields CDR1 LGHNA and CDR2 YSLEER. The junction had 10 bases not matched to a gene; V was cut back by 4 bases and J by 4 bases. The CDR3 region has the DNA TGCGCCAGCAGCCCCTGGGCGGGAGCTGCTTACGAGCAGTACTTC. It codes for CASSPWAGAAYEQYF.

Written as DNA, the CDR3 is TGCGCCAGCAGTGAGCGGGGGGGCTCCTTCACCGGGGAGCTGTTTTTT. Amino acid sequence: CASSERGGSFTGELFF. This chain links TRBV10-1 with TRBJ2-2; 8 nucleotides line up with TRBD2. V shed 2 bases and J 4 bases; nucleotides not matched to a gene: 6. The CDR3 length is 16 residues. CDR1 is WNHNN, CDR2 SYGVQD, per germline (reference sequence).

The CDR3, as DNA: TGTGCCAGCAGCTCGGCATATAGCACAGATACGCAGTATTTT. The encoded protein is CASSSAYSTDTQYF. V gene TRBV27 combines with J gene TRBJ2-3; D not certain. The CDR3 is 14 amino acids. Germline V CDR1 and CDR2: MNHEY, SMNVEV (reference sequence). The V end lost 6 bases, the J end lost 0 bases, and 10 bases lay between the germline ends.

This clonotype was observed at least ten times. CDR3 nucleotides: TGTGCCAGCAGCTTGGAGAGCCGACAGGGGGCCTACGAGCAGTACTTC. This codes for CASSLESRQGAYEQYF. The V call is TRBV5-4, the J call TRBJ2-7; TRBD1 aligns across 9 bases. The CDR3 length is 16 residues. V was pared by 0 bases and J by 2 bases, with 6 bases of the junction left unmatched. Germline V CDR1 and CDR2: SGHNT, YYREEE (reference sequence).

The J gene is TRBJ2-1, the V gene TRBV11-2; 9 bases are a match to TRBD1. Looked up from germline, CDR1 is SGHAT and CDR2 is FQNNGV. CDR3 length equals 17 residues. Trimming took 5 bases from V and 4 from J; bases not matched to a gene: 12. The CDR3 protein is CASSPDTGGSIYNEQFF. The CDR3 nucleotides are TGTGCCAGCAGCCCAGATACAGGGGGCTCTATATACAATGAGCAGTTCTTC.

This chain links TRBV4-3 with TRBJ2-7; TRBD1 aligns across 11 bases. The ends lost 1 base at V and 4 bases at J; junction bases unmatched: 9. The CDR3 is 17 amino acids. Germline V gene data show CDR1 as LGHNA and CDR2 as YSLEER. CDR3 coding DNA: TGCGCCAGCAGCCAAGCTTCCGGGACAGGGGGAGAGTACGAGCAGTACTTC. Protein: CASSQASGTGGEYEQYF.

This clonotype was counted a few times. This may come from a read error, since a much larger clone is one base off. The V call is TRBV5-1, the J call TRBJ2-5; a possible D gene is TRBD1 (6 bases). The V end was cut by 4 bases, the J end by 4 bases, with 17 bases between. In germline, CDR1 is SGHRS, CDR2 YFSETQ. The CDR3 is made up of 15 amino acids. For the CDR3, the DNA is TGCGCCAGCAGCGGCGGAAGGGGGAGAGGAGAGACCCAGTACTTC. This gives the protein CASSGGRGRGETQYF.

On this clonotype itself: The CDR3 carries no conserved terminal phenylalanine or tryptophan, so it likely arises from a read error. J is TRBJ2-3 and V is TRBV14; 7 bases map to TRBD2. The CDR3 runs to 16 residues. The germline V gene has CDR1 SGHDN and CDR2 FVKESK. V shed 3 bases, J shed 2 bases, and the junction held 8 bases outside the gene matches. The CDR3 nucleotides read TGTGCCAGCAGCCAGCGCGCCGGGACTATCACAGATACGCAGTATCTT. Translating it yields CASSQRAGTITDTQYL.

In this sample, this clonotype turned up many times. The CDR3 sequence: CSVERTGRNTEAFF. The CDR3 DNA reads TGCAGCGTTGAACGGACAGGGAGGAACACTGAAGCTTTCTTT. V gene TRBV29-1 combines with J gene TRBJ1-1, with TRBD1 matching over 8 bases. V shed 2 bases and J 1 base; nucleotides not matched to a gene: 3. Germline V gene data show CDR1 as SQVTM and CDR2 as ANQGSEA. This CDR3 region has 14 residues.

Regarding this clonotype: A much bigger clone sits one base away, suggesting this may be a read error. As DNA, the CDR3 is TGTGCCAGCAGTGATTTAGTAAGCAGCCAAGGGACCCAGTACTTC. It yields the protein CASSDLVSSQGTQYF. The V gene is TRBV25-1, the J gene TRBJ2-5, with D uncertain. The CDR3 totals 15 residues. CDR1 and CDR2 from the germline V gene are MGHDK and SYGVNS.

There are a few counts of this clonotype. The CDR3 spells CASSFGGQGYEQYF. CDR3 bases: TGCGCCAGCAGCTTTGGGGGACAGGGCTACGAGCAGTACTTC. The V call is TRBV5-1, the J call TRBJ2-7, with TRBD1 matching over 9 bases. The CDR3 extends over 14 amino acids. V trimming: 2 bases; J trimming: 3 bases; junction bases outside the gene matches: 3. Germline V gives CDR1 SGHRS, CDR2 YFSETQ.

Details on this clonotype: Being one base from a much bigger clone, this may be a read error. The chain has TRBV6-9 and TRBJ1-1; D gene ambiguous. V was pared by 8 bases and J by 4 bases, with 11 bases between. This CDR3 comprises 12 residues. Per the germline V gene, CDR1 is MNHGY and CDR2 is SVAAGI. CDR3: CASPSRSTEAFF. Written as DNA, the CDR3 is TGTGCCAGCCCGAGCCGCAGCACTGAAGCTTTCTTT.

As concerns this clonotype: The CDR3 does not end in the conserved phenylalanine or tryptophan, so this is likely a read error. The chain is built from TRBV19 and TRBJ1-1, with D unresolved. This CDR3 is built from 13 residues. CDR1 is LNHDA and CDR2 is SQIVND in the germline V gene (reference sequence). The V and J ends lost 5 bases and 1 base respectively, with 8 bases between them. The CDR3 loop reads CASSLVGNTEAFL. As DNA, the CDR3 is TGTGCCAGTAGTCTAGTGGGGAACACTGAAGCTTTCCTT.

The J gene is TRBJ2-7, the V gene TRBV7-6, with D possibly TRBD2 on 5 matching bases. V was clipped by 6 bases and J by 2 bases, with 17 bases between them. Germline CDR1 and CDR2: SGHVS and FNYEAQ. The CDR3 sequence is 15 residues long. The CDR3 sequence: CASRSMPGSAYEQYF. The DNA for the CDR3 is TGTGCCAGCAGATCAATGCCGGGGTCGGCCTACGAGCAGTACTTC.

The V and J genes are TRBV3-1 and TRBJ2-5; the D is unclear. V shed 1 base and J shed 9 bases, with 18 bases lying between them. This CDR3 contains 15 residues. Germline CDR1 LGHDT, CDR2 YNNKEL (reference sequence). The CDR3 spells CASSQGGRTAEPQYF. In nucleotides, the CDR3 is TGTGCCAGCAGCCAAGGGGGTCGGACCGCTGAGCCCCAGTACTTC.

With respect to this clonotype: Just one base apart from a much larger clone, this may be a read error. This chain joins TRBV12-3 or TRBV12-4 and TRBJ1-4; TRBD1 is a possible D gene (5 bases). V shed 2 bases and J shed 1 base, with 26 bases lying between them. CDR3 size: 21 residues. This CDR3 reads CASSLFYGKPEGTRTNEKLFF. The CDR3 DNA reads as TGTGCCAGCAGTTTATTTTACGGAAAGCCGGAGGGGACGCGAACTAATGAAAAACTGTTTTTT.

The chain uses TRBV27 and TRBJ2-3; a weak D match, TRBD2 (6 bases). The V and J ends lost 5 bases and 0 bases respectively, with 15 bases between them. Per the germline V gene, CDR1 is MNHEY and CDR2 is SMNVEV (reference sequence). The CDR3 extends over 16 amino acids. CDR3 nucleotide sequence: TGTGCCAGCAGTCCGGTTGGGAGGTTGAGCACAGATACGCAGTATTTT. Its protein product is CASSPVGRLSTDTQYF.

This clonotype was recorded at least ten times. V usage is TRBV7-9 and J usage is TRBJ2-7; 11 nucleotides align to TRBD2. The CDR3 is 15 amino acids. Germline CDR1 reads SEHNR; CDR2 reads FQNEAQ (reference sequence). After removal of 5 bases from V and 3 bases from J, the junction contained 6 bases not matched to a gene. The CDR3 loop is CASSPPGTSGYEQYF. The CDR3 nucleotides read TGTGCCAGCAGCCCACCCGGGACTAGCGGCTACGAGCAGTACTTC.

This clonotype was seen repeatedly, ten times or more. This sequence joins TRBV25-1 and TRBJ2-1; 8 positions match TRBD1. V shed 4 bases, J shed 4 bases, and the junction held 3 bases outside the gene matches. Germline-derived CDR1 and CDR2 are MGHDK and SYGVNS. This CDR3 region has 14 residues. CDR3 sequence reads: CASSGTGFYNEQFF. As DNA, the CDR3 is TGTGCCAGCAGTGGGACAGGGTTTTACAATGAGCAGTTCTTC.

This clonotype has a handful of counts. This chain links TRBV7-6 with TRBJ2-3; TRBD2 aligns across 8 bases. The V gene end was trimmed by 5 bases and the J gene end by 0 bases; junction bases not matched to a gene: 4. The V gene's germline CDR1 is SGHVS and CDR2 FNYEAQ. This CDR3 spans 15 amino acids. The CDR3 region has the DNA TGTGCCAGCAGCAAAGGGACTAGGAGCACAGATACGCAGTATTTT. Its translation: CASSKGTRSTDTQYF.

About this clonotype itself: A much larger clonotype is one base distant, so this may be a read error. The chain recombines TRBV7-2 with TRBJ2-3; 11 bases align to TRBD2. This CDR3 is built from 16 residues. V lost 6 bases and J lost 4; bases outside the gene matches: 9. In germline, CDR1 is SGHTA, CDR2 FQGNSA. The CDR3 DNA is TGTGCCAGCAGATTGGGACTAGCGGAGGGCCCAGATACGCAGTATTTT. Its translation: CASRLGLAEGPDTQYF.

This clonotype has only a few counts. The V gene is TRBV7-9, the J gene TRBJ1-5; possible D gene TRBD1, 5 bases. V lost 2 bases and J 3 bases, leaving 11 bases between the germline ends. CDR1 is SEHNR and CDR2 is FQNEAQ in the germline V gene (reference sequence). CDR3 length equals 15 residues. The CDR3 nucleotides are TGTGCCAGCAGCTTATCGGACATCGACAATCAGCCCCAGCATTTT. This codes for CASSLSDIDNQPQHF. Full variable domain (remainder filled in from reference TRBV7-9 and TRBJ1-5): DTGVSQNPRHKITKRGQNVTFRCDPISEHNRLYWYRQTLGQGPEFLTYFQNEAQLEKSRLLSDRFSAERPKGSFSTLEIQRTEQGDSAMYLCASSLSDIDNQPQHFGDGTRLSIL.

This clonotype was seen at least ten times. The genes are TRBV6-5 and TRBJ1-6; TRBD1 might be the D (5 bases). The germline CDR1 and CDR2 sequences are MNHEY and SVGAGI. V was shortened by 7 bases and J by 6 bases, with 10 bases between the two germline ends. The CDR3 is made up of 13 amino acids. In DNA form, the CDR3 reads TGTGCCAGCACCCTAGGGGTTAATTCACCCCTCCACTTT. Translated, it gives CASTLGVNSPLHF.

As regards this clonotype: A read error may explain this, as a much larger clone is one base away. This chain uses TRBV12-3 or TRBV12-4 with TRBJ1-1; 7 bases match TRBD1. CDR3 length: 12 residues. The CDR3 DNA follows: TGTGCCAGCAGTCTCTGGGACAGTGAAGCTTCCTTT. Translating it yields CASSLWDSEASF.

The chain couples TRBV20-1 to TRBJ2-4; 9 nucleotides align to TRBD1. Trimming at V came to 4 bases and at J to 12 bases, leaving 13 bases not matched to a gene. In germline, CDR1 is DFQATT, CDR2 SNEGSKA (reference sequence). This CDR3 has 14 residues. Here the CDR3 reads CSATLGQGPDTQYF. The CDR3, as DNA: TGCAGTGCTACTCTTGGACAGGGGCCGGACACTCAGTACTTC.

This clonotype was observed a few times. This chain uses TRBV7-9 with TRBJ1-5, with 9 positions matching TRBD1. The V and J ends lost 2 bases and 9 bases, in that order; junction bases with no gene match: 11. The V gene's germline CDR1 is SEHNR and CDR2 FQNEAQ (reference sequence). The CDR3 consists of 16 residues. CDR3 sequence reads: CASSLPKGTGSPPQHF. DNA of the CDR3: TGTGCCAGCAGCTTACCAAAAGGGACAGGGTCCCCGCCCCAGCATTTT.

The chain recombines TRBV6-5 with TRBJ1-2; tentative D call: TRBD1 (6 bases). The CDR3 has 14 amino acids. With 7 bases removed from V and 4 bases from J, the gap between germline ends came to 16 bases. Germline CDR1 is MNHEY and CDR2 is SVGAGI. The CDR3 nucleotides read TGTGCCAGCACGACGGGTTCAGGGGTCTATGGCTACACCTTC. Residues: CASTTGSGVYGYTF.

The chain links TRBV7-2 to TRBJ2-7; unclear D gene. CDR1 and CDR2 (germline): SGHTA, FQGNSA. V dropped 1 base and J dropped 9 bases, with 7 bases sitting between them. This CDR3 comprises 11 residues. CDR3 coding DNA: TGTGCCAGCAGCTTAGGCCACGGGCAGTACTTC. This codes for CASSLGHGQYF.

Turning to this clonotype: Germline and junction disagree at one end, which may indicate a read error. The chain combines TRBV4-3 with TRBJ2-3; D perhaps matches TRBD1 (6 bases). Germline V CDR1 and CDR2: LGHNA, YSLEER. The CDR3 has 16 residues. CDR3 residues: CASSQALGQPTETQYF. For the CDR3, the DNA is TGCGCCAGCAGCCAAGCGTTAGGACAGCCAACAGAAACGCAGTATTTT.